Included here is one T cell receptor beta chain sequence, with context. Its cognate antigen is unknown. This sample was included in a study of shared clonotypes between healthy human individuals. General study results and limits: Richness estimates generally favored naive over memory subsets.

The V gene lost 6 bases and the J gene lost 6 bases, with 17 bases spanning the gap. This CDR3 spans 15 amino acids. CDR1 is MNHEY and CDR2 is SVGAGI in the germline V gene. Method: immunoSEQ multiplex PCR; TCRdb's copy keeps in-frame clones and lacks some. This repertoire shows 600,000 to 800,000 clones, over 55% found once; its top ten account for less than 2%. The V gene is TRBV6-5, the J gene TRBJ2-2, with D perhaps assigned TRBD1 or TRBD2 (5 bases each). The receptor was derived from a woman in her twenties or thirties in good health. Material for sequencing was memory CD4+ T cells sorted from blood. The subset is: CD45RA-negative fraction. The CDR3 loop is CASRSGTLGPGELFF. In DNA form, the CDR3 reads TGTGCCAGCAGGTCCGGGACGCTCGGGCCCGGGGAGCTGTTTTTT.